The 20 T cell receptor beta chains below all came from one sample that was sequenced in a study of monozygotic twins with inflammatory bowel disease. TCRdb reprocessed the 5' RACE reads, keeping one entry per CDR3 protein, no DNA. Its table records around 370,000 distinct CDR3 sequences. The sample comprised blood. These receptors were taken from a human donor with ulcerative colitis or Crohn's disease, or a healthy co-twin of an affected twin (not recorded which).

The chain recombines TRBV7-6 with TRBJ2-1; absent DNA, TCRdb's TRBD2 call cannot be checked. This CDR3 is 16 amino acids long. Germline V CDR1 and CDR2: SGHVS, FNYEAQ. This CDR3 reads CASSSGLAGYYNEQFF. The full variable domain, rest sourced from reference TRBV7-6 and TRBJ2-1, is GAGVSQSPRYKVTKRGQDVALRCDPISGHVSLYWYRQALGQGPEFLTYFNYEAQQDKSGLPNDRFSAERPEGSISTLTIQRTEQRDSAMYRCASSSGLAGYYNEQFFGPGTRLTVL.

This chain joins TRBV3-1 and TRBJ2-6; TCRdb picks TRBD2, but there is no DNA to check that call. Looked up from germline, CDR1 is LGHDT and CDR2 is YNNKEL (reference sequence). There are 19 residues in the CDR3. The CDR3 sequence is CASSQDWDSGPSGANVLTF.

CDR3 amino acids: CASSPFGRMSTGELFF. This rearrangement joins TRBV18 to TRBJ2-2; TCRdb proposes TRBD2, but this gene call is untestable without DNA. The CDR3 has 16 amino acids. In germline, CDR1 is KGHSH, CDR2 LQKENI. Looking up the rest from reference TRBV18 and TRBJ2-2 gives the full variable domain: NAGVMQNPRHLVRRRGQEARLRCSPMKGHSHVYWYRQLPEEGLKFMVYLQKENIIDESGMPKERFSAEFPKEGPSILRIQQVVRGDSAAYFCASSPFGRMSTGELFFGEGSRLTVL.

V gene TRBV6-5 combines with J gene TRBJ2-7; TCRdb's D call, TRBD1, is unchecked because there is no DNA. Germline values: CDR1 MNHEY, CDR2 SVGAGI. CDR3 length equals 14 residues. The CDR3 protein is CASSYFGSSGEQYF.

The genes are TRBV4-2 and TRBJ1-4. CDR3 length: 16 residues. Germline CDR1 reads LGHNA; CDR2 reads YNFKEQ. This CDR3 reads CASSQVLVATNEKLFF.

The genes are TRBV4-1 and TRBJ1-2. The CDR3 loop spans 12 amino acids. Germline V CDR1 and CDR2: MGHRA, YSYEKL. CDR3 residues: CASSQNSYGYTF.

CDR3 sequence: CASSVRDATNEKLFF. The chain recombines TRBV11-2 with TRBJ1-4; TCRdb outputs TRBD1, but without DNA this stays unchecked. CDR3 length: 15 amino acids. Germline CDR1 SGHAT, CDR2 FQNNGV.

V is TRBV29-1 and J is TRBJ1-2; TCRdb selects TRBD1, and the lack of DNA leaves this call unchecked. From germline, CDR1 is SQVTM and CDR2 ANQGSEA. This CDR3 is 13 amino acids long. Here the CDR3 reads CSVTGQSYYGYTF.

CDR3 amino acids: CASSSDVLPSYEQYF. V usage is TRBV18 and J usage is TRBJ2-7. The CDR3 extends over 15 amino acids. From germline, CDR1 is KGHSH and CDR2 LQKENI.

This chain connects TRBV5-1 to TRBJ2-5. There are 14 residues in the CDR3. Germline CDR1 reads SGHRS; CDR2 reads YFSETQ. The CDR3 is CASSLVAAQETQYF. The complete variable domain, with remaining parts taken from reference TRBV5-1 and TRBJ2-5, reads KAGVTQTPRYLIKTRGQQVTLSCSPISGHRSVSWYQQTPGQGLQFLFEYFSETQRNKGNFPGRFSGRQFSNSRSEMNVSTLELGDSALYLCASSLVAAQETQYFGPGTRLLVL.

This chain joins TRBV5-1 and TRBJ2-1; TCRdb returns TRBD1, unconfirmable since there is no DNA. Germline-derived CDR1 and CDR2 are SGHRS and YFSETQ. CDR3 length: 15 amino acids. This chain's CDR3 is CASSLDGGAYNEQFF.

J is TRBJ2-1 and V is TRBV7-3. The CDR3 is 15 amino acids. Germline V gene data show CDR1 as SGHTA and CDR2 as FQGTGA. The CDR3: CASSSATGSYNEQFF.

The V gene is TRBV6-1, the J gene TRBJ1-5; with no DNA, the TCRdb D assignment of TRBD1 cannot be verified. The CDR3 spans 14 residues. Germline CDR1 reads MNHNS; CDR2 reads SASEGT. The CDR3 here is CASSTGTRQQPQHF.

The chain carries TRBV6-1 and TRBJ2-5; with no DNA, the TCRdb D assignment of TRBD1 cannot be verified. The germline V gene has CDR1 MNHNS and CDR2 SASEGT. The CDR3 is 16 amino acids. The CDR3 reads CASRGWDRGRGETQYF.

The genes are TRBV25-1 and TRBJ1-2; TCRdb gives TRBD1 as the D gene, but with no DNA this cannot be confirmed. This CDR3 comprises 13 residues. Germline values: CDR1 MGHDK, CDR2 SYGVNS. The CDR3 region is CASSMGGFYGYTF.

The chain is built from TRBV15 and TRBJ1-6; TCRdb calls TRBD1, which cannot be checked without DNA. The CDR3 contains 15 residues. From germline, CDR1 is LNHNV and CDR2 YYDKDF (reference sequence). This CDR3 reads CATSPRTGGSSPLHF.

The chain uses TRBV19 and TRBJ2-7; TCRdb outputs TRBD1, but without DNA this stays unchecked. In germline, CDR1 is LNHDA, CDR2 SQIVND (reference sequence). This CDR3 has 18 amino acids. The CDR3 is CASSLDPTGGQPFYEQYF. Variable domain in full (rest from reference TRBV19 and TRBJ2-7): DGGITQSPKYLFRKEGQNVTLSCEQNLNHDAMYWYRQDPGQGLRLIYYSQIVNDFQKGDIAEGYSVSREKKESFPLTVTSAQKNPTAFYLCASSLDPTGGQPFYEQYFGPGTRLTVT.

J is TRBJ2-7 and V is TRBV6-1; TCRdb picks TRBD1, but there is no DNA to check that call. Per the germline V gene, CDR1 is MNHNS and CDR2 is SASEGT. The CDR3 is made up of 14 amino acids. CDR3 protein: CASSEGGRYYEQYF.

The rearrangement joins TRBV12-3 or TRBV12-4 to TRBJ2-7; without DNA, the TCRdb call of TRBD1 cannot be checked. The CDR3 runs to 14 residues. This CDR3 reads CASSLGQATYEQYF.

The chain joins TRBV12-3 or TRBV12-4 to TRBJ2-5; the TCRdb D gene call, TRBD1, has no DNA to confirm it. This CDR3 region has 16 residues. The CDR3 spells CASSFGRGGLQETQYF.